This TCR beta chain was sequenced for a study of regulatory T cells in long-lasting Graves disease. At the level of the study: The study enrolled newly diagnosed Graves' patients on antithyroid drugs under 3 months. General observations from the study: The study found TRBV28, TRBJ1-2 and TRBJ2-5 favored in persistent disease. Investigators studied peripheral blood only, not thyroid tissue.

J lost 4 bases, V lost 9 bases, and 4 bases had no gene match. The V gene's germline CDR1 is SNHLY and CDR2 FYNNEI. This CDR3 has 12 amino acids. Library construction for TCR beta used iRepertoire HTBI primers and Arm-PCR of CDR3 regions. Each CDR3 protein gets one entry after TCRdb re-called the multiplex PCR reads with MiXCR. The table shows some 350,000 distinct CDR3 sequences, with around 15% occurring only once. This clonotype has ten or more counts. Its antigen is undetermined. Indicated time point: newly diagnosed GD, antithyroid drugs for less than 3 months. PBMC RNA was the source of the TCR library. These data were also reused for a study on T cells in Graves' hyperthyroidism and ophthalmopathy. Per that study: Clinical symptoms, serum thyroxine, TRAb, thyroid ultrasound and orbital computed tomography established diagnosis.

This receptor was taken from a woman between 18 and 30 years old with Graves disease. V is TRBV2 and J is TRBJ2-3; TRBD2 matches at 7 bases. Sequenced material: peripheral blood mononuclear cells (PBMCs), taken at new diagnosis, from a patient treated with antithyroid drugs. The CDR3 loop reads CASQRDADTQYF. Written as DNA, the CDR3 is TGTGCCAGTCAGCGGGATGCAGATACGCAGTATTTT.